This entry lists 3 T cell receptor beta chains sequenced from one sample in a study of T cell responses to AZD1222 COVID-19 vaccine. The repertoire was sequenced with immunoSEQ multiplex PCR; TCRdb's copy has only in-frame clones and lacks some. Here the sample spans 150,000 to 200,000 clones, about 94% being singletons. Sample: peripheral blood, taken on day 0 of AZD1222 vaccination. The receptors shown here come from an adult in good health.

This clone showed up just once. The chain has TRBV19 and TRBJ1-5; the D is unclear. Trimming removed 5 bases at V and 0 bases at J, with 14 bases between. Germline values: CDR1 LNHDA, CDR2 SQIVND (reference sequence). The CDR3 has 16 amino acids. The CDR3 loop is CASSFDGGFSNQPQHF. CDR3 sequence (DNA): TGTGCCAGTAGTTTTGACGGTGGATTTAGCAATCAGCCCCAGCATTTT.

V gene TRBV6-6 combines with J gene TRBJ2-3; 8 nucleotides align to TRBD1. Germline V gene lookup returns CDR1 MNHNY and CDR2 SVGAGI (reference sequence). CDR3 length: 16 amino acids. The trim removed 2 bases at V and 4 bases at J, leaving 8 bases unmatched. The CDR3 reads CASSYPIGQGPDTQYF. The CDR3 nucleotides read TGTGCCAGCAGTTACCCAATAGGACAGGGACCAGATACGCAGTATTTT.

The chain employs TRBV24-1 and TRBJ2-2; TRBD2 is a possible D gene (5 bases). The germline V and J ends were trimmed by 5 bases and 0 bases, with 9 bases remaining between them. CDR3 length equals 15 residues. Per the germline V gene, CDR1 is KGHDR and CDR2 is SFDVKD. CDR3 region: CATSGTRTNTGELFF. CDR3 coding DNA: TGTGCCACCAGTGGTACTAGAACGAACACCGGGGAGCTGTTTTTT.